The rows below give T cell receptor beta chains drawn from one sample of a study of liver allograft versus peripheral blood T cells. TCRdb independently ran MiXCR on the reads; one entry per CDR3 protein. The sample includes a few thousand distinct CDR3 sequences, over 15% of them seen just once. The receptors originated from a human patient who had a liver transplant. The T cells may partly be graft donor cells. The CDR3 runs from the conserved cysteine through the conserved F or W. Each record gives: J gene, V gene, CDR3 protein.

j_gene: TRBJ2-7; v_gene: TRBV15; CDR3aa: CATSRENTPYEQYF
j_gene: TRBJ1-2; v_gene: TRBV27; CDR3aa: CASSFASRGLKGYTF
j_gene: TRBJ2-2; v_gene: TRBV20-1; CDR3aa: CSAAGGTGELFF
j_gene: TRBJ1-1; v_gene: TRBV9; CDR3aa: CASSRQGPNTEAFF
j_gene: TRBJ1-5; v_gene: TRBV10-3; CDR3aa: CAISEGGNQPQHF
j_gene: TRBJ2-1; v_gene: TRBV12-3/TRBV12-4; CDR3aa: CASSLGGNEQFF
j_gene: TRBJ2-2; v_gene: TRBV7-9; CDR3aa: CASSGKGETTGELFF
j_gene: TRBJ1-1; v_gene: TRBV9; CDR3aa: CASSVGPEAFF
j_gene: TRBJ1-1; v_gene: TRBV14; CDR3aa: CASSLYRDTEAFF
j_gene: TRBJ2-7; v_gene: TRBV7-9; CDR3aa: CASSAGGWYEQYF
j_gene: TRBJ1-1; v_gene: TRBV19; CDR3aa: CASSRKGLGNTEAFF
j_gene: TRBJ1-1; v_gene: TRBV20-1; CDR3aa: CSARARDTEAFF
j_gene: TRBJ2-3; v_gene: TRBV5-4; CDR3aa: CASSPGTGHIDTQYF
j_gene: TRBJ2-3; v_gene: TRBV5-6; CDR3aa: CASTRIGLAGDTQYF
j_gene: TRBJ2-2; v_gene: TRBV24-1; CDR3aa: CATKGATGELFF
j_gene: TRBJ2-7; v_gene: TRBV6-1; CDR3aa: CASSEGQTSSYEQYF
j_gene: TRBJ2-3; v_gene: TRBV7-6; CDR3aa: CASSLSSGIYGDTQYF
j_gene: TRBJ1-1; v_gene: TRBV5-5; CDR3aa: CASSLRGDRLNTEAFF
j_gene: TRBJ2-6; v_gene: TRBV28; CDR3aa: CASSFSANSGANVLTF
j_gene: TRBJ1-2; v_gene: TRBV27; CDR3aa: CASSEDRGDYGYTF
j_gene: TRBJ1-3; v_gene: TRBV9; CDR3aa: CASSGPGGSGNTIYF
j_gene: TRBJ2-5; v_gene: TRBV27; CDR3aa: CASSPRTSGKGETQYF
j_gene: TRBJ1-5; v_gene: TRBV24-1; CDR3aa: CATSDLPGGPQHF
j_gene: TRBJ2-3; v_gene: TRBV14; CDR3aa: CASSHGFGDTQYF
j_gene: TRBJ1-1; v_gene: TRBV9; CDR3aa: CASSSRDTEAFF